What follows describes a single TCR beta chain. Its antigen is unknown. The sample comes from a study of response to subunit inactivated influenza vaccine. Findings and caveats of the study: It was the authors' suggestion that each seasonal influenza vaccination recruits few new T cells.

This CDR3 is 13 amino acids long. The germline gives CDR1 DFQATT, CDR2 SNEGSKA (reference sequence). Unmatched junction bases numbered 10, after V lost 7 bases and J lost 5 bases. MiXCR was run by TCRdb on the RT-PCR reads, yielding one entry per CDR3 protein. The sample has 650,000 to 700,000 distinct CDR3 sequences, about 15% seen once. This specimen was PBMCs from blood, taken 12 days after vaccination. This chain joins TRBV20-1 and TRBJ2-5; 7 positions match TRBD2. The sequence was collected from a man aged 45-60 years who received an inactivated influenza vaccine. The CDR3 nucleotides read TGCAGTGGTGGGGGGGTAGGAATTGAGACCCAGTACTTC. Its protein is CSGGGVGIETQYF.